What follows describes a single T cell receptor beta chain. The Seattle patients joined while their infection was active and were tracked longitudinally afterward. The source of the sample is a study of blood T cell repertoires in COVID-19. Turning to the study itself: Sites across the United States, Italy and Spain contributed samples from acute and convalescent COVID-19. T cells, B-cell-depleted T cells, or PBMCs supplied cDNA or gDNA.

Losses at the gene ends were 6 bases for V and 7 bases for J; bases not matched to a gene: 4. The CDR3 is made up of 13 amino acids. Germline lookup yields CDR1 SGHNT and CDR2 YENEEA. TCRdb's table, derived via immunoSEQ multiplex PCR, lists solely in-frame clones and lacks some. The sample yields about 230,000 clones, approximately 84% seen once. The receptor comes from a man in his fifties or sixties with COVID-19, enrolled during active disease. The chain carries TRBV11-3 and TRBJ2-5, with TRBD1 identical over 11 bases. Material: peripheral blood. CDR3 region: CASSPGTGGTQYF. The CDR3 DNA reads TGTGCCAGCAGTCCCGGGACAGGGGGGACCCAGTACTTC.